A single sample gave rise to the 23 T cell receptor beta chains below, sequenced in a study of control samples from healthy donors and cancer patients (dated by TCRdb to about 2020). The library relied on the immunoSEQ multiplex PCR assay. Not all clones reach the TCRdb copy of this immuneACCESS table, which keeps in-frame sequences only. Checked studies attribute under half of the gap to unresolved V genes and leave the rest unexplained. Within this sample are 150,000 or so clones, with around 92% of them counted one time only. 2.1% of the sample lies in the top ten. Sequences were obtained from blood. All receptors derive from a woman between 50 and 59 years old in good health.

This clone was found once. The chain joins TRBV7-8 to TRBJ1-3; 12 bases align to TRBD1. The ends lost 1 base at V and 3 bases at J; junction bases unmatched: 4. CDR1 is SGHVS, CDR2 FQNEAQ, per germline. The CDR3 length is 17 residues. The CDR3 coding sequence is TGTGCCAGCAGCTTAGTGGGACAGGGGGCGGGTGGAAACACCATATATTTT. It specifies CASSLVGQGAGGNTIYF.

The chain uses TRBV30 and TRBJ1-2; D unresolved. Deletions cut 2 bases from V and 7 bases from J, with 8 bases between. There are 11 residues in the CDR3. The germline V gene encodes CDR1 GTSNPN and CDR2 SVGIG (reference sequence). The CDR3 DNA is TGTGCCTGGAGTTTAGGTATTGGCTACACCTTC. This sequence encodes CAWSLGIGYTF.

This clone was seen just once. The V and J genes are TRBV18 and TRBJ1-4; D call uncertain. Trimming shortened V by 8 bases and J by 0 bases, and 13 bases separated the two germline ends. The germline CDR1 and CDR2 sequences are KGHSH and LQKENI. The length of the CDR3 is 15 residues. CDR3 DNA: TGTGCCAGCACCTCTCGGAACCCAACTAATGAAAAACTGTTTTTT. Its protein is CASTSRNPTNEKLFF. The whole variable domain, remainder taken from reference TRBV18 and TRBJ1-4, is NAGVMQNPRHLVRRRGQEARLRCSPMKGHSHVYWYRQLPEEGLKFMVYLQKENIIDESGMPKERFSAEFPKEGPSILRIQQVVRGDSAAYFCASTSRNPTNEKLFFGSGTQLSVL.

This chain joins TRBV6-2 or TRBV6-3 and TRBJ1-2; D is possibly TRBD1 (6 bases). V dropped 6 bases and J dropped 8 bases, with 16 bases sitting between them. Germline V gives CDR1 MNHEY, CDR2 SVGEGT. The CDR3 contains 13 residues. In DNA, the CDR3 is TGTGCCAGCAGCCCCAATCCAGGGGCAGGCTACACCTTC. This translates into CASSPNPGAGYTF.

The CDR3 nucleotides are TGTGCCAGCAGCCAAGGGTGGGAGCGGTCCTACGAGCAGTACTTC. It encodes CASSQGWERSYEQYF. This chain uses TRBV3-1 (or the pseudogene TRBV3-2) with TRBJ2-7; weak D call: TRBD2 (5 bases). The CDR3 loop spans 15 amino acids. From germline, CDR1 is LGHDT and CDR2 YNNKEL (reference sequence). V lost 1 base and J lost 1, with 11 bases in between.

The V call is TRBV30, the J call TRBJ1-1; D is undetermined. The CDR3 contains 14 residues. The V gene lost 0 bases and the J gene lost 7 bases, with 15 bases spanning the gap. Germline loops: CDR1 GTSNPN, CDR2 SVGIG (reference sequence). CDR3 sequence reads: CAWSVGQVRDEAFF. CDR3 DNA: TGTGCCTGGAGTGTAGGGCAGGTGCGGGATGAAGCTTTCTTT.

The chain employs TRBV5-1 and TRBJ1-1; no definite D call. The CDR3 spans 16 residues. Germline V lookup: CDR1 SGHRS, CDR2 YFSETQ. Trimming removed 1 base at V and 5 bases at J, with 18 bases between. CDR3 bases: TGCGCCAGCAGCTTGAAAGTCGGAGGCGCAGGAACTGAAGCTTTCTTT. This gives the protein CASSLKVGGAGTEAFF.

This clone appeared a single time. This chain joins TRBV6-6 and TRBJ1-1; no reliable D call. There are 14 residues in the CDR3. The V gene's germline CDR1 is MNHNY and CDR2 SVGAGI (reference sequence). Between the trimmed V and J ends, which lost 5 bases and 5 bases, there was a span of 15 bases. The CDR3 protein is CASSRRTLETEAFF. Written as DNA, the CDR3 is TGTGCCAGCAGTAGGAGAACCTTGGAGACTGAAGCTTTCTTT.

In its sample, this clone was seen a few times. V is TRBV13 and J is TRBJ1-1; D possibly corresponds to TRBD1 (6 bases). V lost 5 bases and J 0 bases, leaving 10 bases between the germline ends. This CDR3 region has 14 residues. Looked up from germline, CDR1 is PRHDT and CDR2 is FYEKMQ (reference sequence). The CDR3: CASSLGQMNTEAFF. Here the CDR3 DNA reads TGTGCCAGCAGCCTGGGACAAATGAACACTGAAGCTTTCTTT.

This clone appeared once. The rearrangement uses TRBV29-1 and TRBJ2-2, with 7 bases fitting TRBD2. CDR3 length equals 15 residues. Per the germline V gene, CDR1 is SQVTM and CDR2 is ANQGSEA. Trimming took 7 bases from V and 4 from J; bases not matched to a gene: 12. Here the CDR3 DNA reads TGCAGCGCCAGGTCGGGCGGGAGTCGCACCGGGGAGCTGTTTTTT. Its protein is CSARSGGSRTGELFF.

V and J are TRBV5-4 and TRBJ2-1; 11 nucleotides line up with TRBD1. The CDR3 is 14 amino acids. The junction had 4 bases not matched to a gene; V was cut back by 4 bases and J by 7 bases. Germline assignment: CDR1 SGHNT and CDR2 YYREEE (reference sequence). DNA for the CDR3: TGTGCCAGCAGCCAATGGGACAGGGGGAATGAGCAGTTCTTC. Residues: CASSQWDRGNEQFF.

This rearrangement joins TRBV11-2 to TRBJ2-1, with TRBD2 matching 7 bases. The CDR3 runs 16 residues. Trimming removed 1 base from V and 0 bases from J; junction bases left unmatched: 3. Germline-derived CDR1 and CDR2 are SGHAT and FQNNGV. CDR3 sequence reads: CASSLASGNSYNEQFF. DNA for the CDR3: TGTGCCAGCAGCTTAGCCAGCGGGAACTCCTACAATGAGCAGTTCTTC.

The CDR3 region has the DNA TGTGCCAGCAGCTTAATGGGGGTCAATGAGCAGTTCTTC. It is translated as CASSLMGVNEQFF. V is TRBV7-9 and J is TRBJ2-1; D possibly uses TRBD1 or TRBD2 (5 bases each). V shed 2 bases and J shed 6 bases, with 8 bases lying between them. CDR3 length: 13 residues. From germline, CDR1 is SEHNR and CDR2 FQNEAQ (reference sequence).

The V call is TRBV30, the J call TRBJ1-1; no firm D call. CDR1 GTSNPN and CDR2 SVGIG come from the germline V gene (reference sequence). The CDR3 is 9 residues long. The germline V and J ends were trimmed by 5 bases and 10 bases, with 8 bases remaining between them. The CDR3 region is CAWGPGAFF. DNA for the CDR3: TGTGCCTGGGGTCCGGGAGCTTTCTTT.

The genes are TRBV15 and TRBJ1-5; 8 nucleotides match TRBD1. The CDR3 consists of 15 residues. CDR1 is LNHNV and CDR2 is YYDKDF in the germline V gene (reference sequence). After removal of 5 bases from V and 4 bases from J, the junction contained 7 bases not matched to a gene. DNA of the CDR3: TGTGCCACCAGCGGAGGACAGGGATCGAATCAGCCCCAGCATTTT. Amino acid sequence: CATSGGQGSNQPQHF.

This clone appeared once. CDR3 region: CASSPTSGSHEQYF. Written as DNA, the CDR3 is TGTGCCAGCAGTCCGACTAGCGGGAGCCACGAGCAGTACTTC. This rearrangement joins TRBV6-5 to TRBJ2-7; 12 bases fit TRBD2. Looked up from germline, CDR1 is MNHEY and CDR2 is SVGAGI. This CDR3 spans 14 amino acids. The V gene end was trimmed by 5 bases and the J gene end by 5 bases; junction bases not matched to a gene: 4.

The sample holds a few counts of this clone. The chain employs TRBV12-3 or TRBV12-4 and TRBJ2-2; no definite D call. The CDR3 totals 11 residues. Deletions cut 4 bases from V and 7 bases from J, with 4 bases between. DNA for the CDR3: TGTGCCAGCAGTTACAGCGGGGAGCTGTTTTTT. It codes for CASSYSGELFF.

The chain links TRBV27 to TRBJ2-5; TRBD2 aligns across 12 bases. CDR1 is MNHEY and CDR2 is SMNVEV in the germline V gene (reference sequence). With V trimmed by 8 bases and J by 3 bases, 10 bases remained unmatched. This CDR3 spans 16 amino acids. In DNA form, the CDR3 reads TGTGCCAGCGGGTCTAGCGGGGGGGCCATCGAAGAGACCCAGTACTTC. Its protein is CASGSSGGAIEETQYF.

The chain links TRBV19 to TRBJ2-3, with a weak D call TRBD2 (7 bases). Per germline, CDR1 LNHDA and CDR2 SQIVND (reference sequence). CDR3 length equals 13 residues. V lost 5 bases and J lost 5, with 11 bases in between. The CDR3 loop reads CASSQGGGDTQYF. As DNA, the CDR3 is TGTGCCAGTAGTCAGGGAGGGGGAGATACGCAGTATTTT.

The chain recombines TRBV7-8 with TRBJ2-7; 7 bases align to TRBD1. The V and J ends lost 1 base and 1 base, in that order; junction bases with no gene match: 1. Per germline, CDR1 SGHVS and CDR2 FQNEAQ. This CDR3 contains 14 residues. CDR3 residues: CASSLDRGSYEQYF. The CDR3 nucleotides read TGTGCCAGCAGCTTAGACAGGGGTTCCTACGAGCAGTACTTC.

This chain connects TRBV4-1 to TRBJ1-4, with a weak D call TRBD1 (5 bases). CDR3 length: 17 residues. Deletions cut 0 bases from V and 3 bases from J, with 14 bases between. The germline CDR1 and CDR2 sequences are MGHRA and YSYEKL. CDR3 amino acids: CASSQDLVGGANEKLFF. Here the CDR3 DNA reads TGCGCCAGCAGCCAAGATCTGGTGGGGGGTGCTAATGAAAAACTGTTTTTT.

The rearrangement links TRBV2 to TRBJ1-6; 7 nucleotides match TRBD1. This CDR3 spans 14 amino acids. Per germline, CDR1 SNHLY and CDR2 FYNNEI. The V and J ends lost 4 bases and 10 bases, in that order; junction bases with no gene match: 7. The CDR3 is CASSVTGEGSPLHF. For the CDR3, the DNA is TGTGCCAGCAGTGTTACAGGGGAGGGGTCACCCCTCCACTTT.

This CDR3 reads CASSEITGGGRYGYTF. CDR3 DNA: TGTGCCAGCAGCGAAATAACAGGGGGCGGGAGATATGGCTACACCTTC. The chain is built from TRBV7-9 and TRBJ1-2, with 9 bases identical to TRBD1. In germline, CDR1 is SEHNR, CDR2 FQNEAQ (reference sequence). Trimming cost V 5 bases and J 5 bases; bases outside gene matches: 12. CDR3 length equals 16 residues. The full variable domain, rest sourced from reference TRBV7-9 and TRBJ1-2, is DTGVSQNPRHKITKRGQNVTFRCDPISEHNRLYWYRQTLGQGPEFLTYFQNEAQLEKSRLLSDRFSAERPKGSFSTLEIQRTEQGDSAMYLCASSEITGGGRYGYTFGSGTRLTVV.